The 32 T cell receptor beta chains below all came from one sample that was sequenced in a study of response to subunit inactivated influenza vaccine. TCRdb ran MiXCR on the RT-PCR reads and lists one entry per CDR3 protein. This sample has approximately 530,000 distinct CDR3 sequences, with around 7.9% found just once. Source: PBMCs from blood, taken less than 30 months after vaccination. These receptors all stem from a man aged 50 to 69 who received an inactivated influenza vaccine.

J is TRBJ1-2 and V is TRBV30; D may be TRBD1 (5 bases). The CDR3 runs 14 residues. Trimming cost V 0 bases and J 4 bases, with 12 bases left between them. Germline values: CDR1 GTSNPN, CDR2 SVGIG (reference sequence). CDR3 in DNA: TGTGCCTGGAGTGTACTGGGGGGGACCTATGGCTACACCTTC. This gives the protein CAWSVLGGTYGYTF.

There are a few counts of this clonotype. The rearrangement links TRBV28 to TRBJ2-5; D remains unclear. The CDR3 length is 14 residues. V lost 3 bases to trimming and J lost 1 base, with 9 bases between them. In germline, CDR1 is MDHEN, CDR2 SYDVKM. The CDR3 region is CASSFEAVQETQYF. The CDR3 bases are TGTGCCAGCAGTTTTGAAGCCGTCCAAGAGACCCAGTACTTC.

This clonotype has just a few counts. The rearrangement joins TRBV20-1 to TRBJ1-2, with 9 bases fitting TRBD1. Trimming took 0 bases from V and 3 from J; bases not matched to a gene: 2. Germline values: CDR1 DFQATT, CDR2 SNEGSKA (reference sequence). The CDR3 loop spans 14 amino acids. CDR3 region: CSAREDRGHYGYTF. Written as DNA, the CDR3 is TGCAGTGCTAGAGAGGACAGGGGCCACTATGGCTACACCTTC.

The rearrangement joins TRBV6-2 or TRBV6-3 to TRBJ2-1; D is uncertain. The CDR3 length is 14 residues. Trimming took off 5 bases at V and 10 bases at J, with 18 bases between the two ends. Germline lookup yields CDR1 MNHEY and CDR2 SVGEGT. The CDR3 DNA reads as TGTGCCAGCAGTCGGACCCCAGGCGTGGGCGAGCAGTTCTTC. This sequence encodes CASSRTPGVGEQFF.

This clonotype was found a few times. The V and J genes are TRBV5-4 and TRBJ2-3; TRBD2 aligns across 9 bases. Germline CDR1 reads SGHNT; CDR2 reads YYREEE (reference sequence). Unmatched junction bases numbered 2, after V lost 1 base and J lost 2 bases. CDR3 size: 15 residues. CDR3 protein: CASSLLAGITDTQYF. In DNA, the CDR3 is TGTGCCAGCAGCTTGCTAGCGGGAATCACAGATACGCAGTATTTT. The variable domain in full, with the rest retrieved from reference TRBV5-4 and TRBJ2-3, is ETGVTQSPTHLIKTRGQQVTLRCSSQSGHNTVSWYQQALGQGPQFIFQYYREEENGRGNFPPRFSGLQFPNYSSELNVNALELDDSALYLCASSLLAGITDTQYFGPGTRLTVL.

This clonotype has at least ten counts. V gene TRBV25-1 combines with J gene TRBJ2-5, with D unresolved. The V gene lost 1 base and the J gene lost 0 bases, with 6 bases spanning the gap. The CDR3 length is 14 residues. Germline V gene sequence: CDR1 MGHDK, CDR2 SYGVNS. CDR3 loop: CASSESGHQETQYF. The CDR3 nucleotides are TGTGCCAGCAGTGAATCAGGACACCAAGAGACCCAGTACTTC. The full variable domain, rest sourced from reference TRBV25-1 and TRBJ2-5, is EADIYQTPRYLVIGTGKKITLECSQTMGHDKMYWYQQDPGMELHLIHYSYGVNSTEKGDLSSESTVSRIRTEHFPLTLESARPSHTSQYLCASSESGHQETQYFGPGTRLLVL.

The sample holds many counts of this clonotype. The chain recombines TRBV4-2 with TRBJ1-1; 7 positions agree with TRBD1. This CDR3 has 17 residues. Trimming cost V 4 bases and J 2 bases; bases outside gene matches: 13. Germline V gives CDR1 LGHNA, CDR2 YNFKEQ. The CDR3 sequence: CASSLSSGGILNTEAFF. DNA of the CDR3: TGTGCCAGCAGCCTATCTTCAGGGGGTATACTAAACACTGAAGCTTTCTTT.

This clonotype occurred many times. V gene TRBV20-1 combines with J gene TRBJ2-1; D remains unclear. V was trimmed by 1 base and J by 5 bases, leaving 3 bases between them. CDR1 is DFQATT and CDR2 is SNEGSKA in the germline V gene (reference sequence). This CDR3 is 11 amino acids long. Written as DNA, the CDR3 is TGCAGTGCTAGAGCCGACAATGAGCAGTTCTTC. Translating gives CSARADNEQFF.

This clonotype was counted many times. The rearrangement joins TRBV4-3 to TRBJ2-7; 9 bases match TRBD2. The trim removed 2 bases at V and 3 bases at J, leaving 8 bases unmatched. In germline, CDR1 is LGHNA, CDR2 YSLEER. The CDR3 totals 16 residues. The DNA for the CDR3 is TGCGCCAGCAGCCAAACCACGGGACTAGCAGGCTACGAGCAGTACTTC. Translated, it gives CASSQTTGLAGYEQYF.

The gene calls are TRBV14 and TRBJ1-2; D is perhaps TRBD1 (6 bases). This CDR3 has 14 residues. Trimming took 4 bases from V and 4 from J, leaving 13 bases between them. Germline assignment: CDR1 SGHDN and CDR2 FVKESK. In DNA form, the CDR3 reads TGTGCCAGCAGCCTTGATTTGGACAGCTATGGCTACACCTTC. It yields the protein CASSLDLDSYGYTF.

This clonotype was seen only a few times. This chain uses TRBV7-6 with TRBJ2-5; the D gene is possibly TRBD2 (5 bases). V shed 6 bases and J shed 0 bases, with 17 bases lying between them. CDR3 size: 16 residues. CDR1 and CDR2 (germline): SGHVS, FNYEAQ. The CDR3 loop reads CASSPIGGRNQETQYF. The CDR3, as DNA: TGTGCCAGCAGTCCGATAGGAGGACGGAACCAAGAGACCCAGTACTTC.

V gene TRBV21-1 combines with J gene TRBJ2-7; TRBD1, the table's D call, was not compared with the DNA. TRBV21-1 constitutes a pseudogene. The length of the CDR3 is 21 residues. The CDR3 region is CASSKCPGQGPRGGLSYEQYF. The CDR3 DNA sequence: TGTGCCAGCAGCAAGTGCCCCGGGCAGGGCCCCAGGGGGGGCCTTTCCTACGAGCAGTACTTC.

This clonotype was recorded a few times. The V gene is TRBV27, the J gene TRBJ1-5, with D possibly being TRBD1 (5 bases). V was clipped by 2 bases and J by 10 bases, with 12 bases between them. Per germline, CDR1 MNHEY and CDR2 SMNVEV (reference sequence). The CDR3 loop spans 13 amino acids. CDR3 amino acids: CASSLAPRVPQHF. CDR3 coding DNA: TGTGCCAGCAGTTTAGCCCCCAGGGTACCCCAGCATTTT.

This clonotype was picked up many times. The chain employs TRBV5-1 and TRBJ1-4; 7 bases fit TRBD1. V dropped 3 bases and J dropped 6; count of bases not matched to a gene: 8. This CDR3 has 15 amino acids. The germline gives CDR1 SGHRS, CDR2 YFSETQ. CDR3 residues: CASSWKGGADEKLFF. The CDR3 DNA follows: TGCGCCAGCAGCTGGAAAGGGGGCGCGGATGAAAAACTGTTTTTT. The full variable domain, rest sourced from reference TRBV5-1 and TRBJ1-4, is KAGVTQTPRYLIKTRGQQVTLSCSPISGHRSVSWYQQTPGQGLQFLFEYFSETQRNKGNFPGRFSGRQFSNSRSEMNVSTLELGDSALYLCASSWKGGADEKLFFGSGTQLSVL.

In this sample, this clonotype turned up a few times. This sequence joins TRBV3-1 and TRBJ1-1; the D gene is possibly TRBD1 (6 bases). The germline CDR1 and CDR2 sequences are LGHDT and YNNKEL (reference sequence). Deletions cut 4 bases from V and 6 bases from J, with 18 bases between. The length of the CDR3 is 15 residues. The CDR3 DNA follows: TGTGCCAGCAGCCCTCTGGACAGCCCGTTGGCTGAAGCTTTCTTT. It specifies CASSPLDSPLAEAFF.

This chain uses TRBV10-2 with TRBJ1-2; D is undetermined. Per the germline V gene, CDR1 is WSHSY and CDR2 is SAAADI. The CDR3 is made up of 16 amino acids. Trimming took off 3 bases at V and 2 bases at J, with 16 bases between the two ends. The CDR3 region has the DNA TGCGCCAGCAGTGATTTGCGCGGACGGAGAAACTATGGCTACACCTTC. Its protein is CASSDLRGRRNYGYTF.

The chain recombines TRBV7-8 with TRBJ2-7; 9 bases are shared with TRBD2. The germline V gene encodes CDR1 SGHVS and CDR2 FQNEAQ. The CDR3 contains 15 residues. The V and J ends lost 2 bases and 1 base, in that order; junction bases with no gene match: 3. The chain's CDR3 is CASSLQRGASYEQYF. For the CDR3, the DNA is TGTGCCAGCAGCTTACAGCGGGGGGCGTCCTACGAGCAGTACTTC.

This clonotype was found a few times. The V call is TRBV5-5, the J call TRBJ2-7, with D uncertain. There are 15 residues in the CDR3. CDR1 SGHKS and CDR2 YYEKEE come from the germline V gene (reference sequence). The ends were cut back, 0 bases at V and 2 bases at J, with 12 bases in the middle. The DNA of the CDR3 is TGTGCCAGCAGCTTGGGCCCGACGGAAACCTACGAGCAGTACTTC. As protein: CASSLGPTETYEQYF.

This clonotype has a count of ten or more. The chain recombines TRBV12-3 or TRBV12-4 with TRBJ1-1; D ambiguous. V was shortened by 6 bases and J by 4 bases, with 9 bases between the two germline ends. This CDR3 has 12 amino acids. CDR3 in DNA: TGTGCCAGCAGCCGCGATGGCACTGAAGCTTTCTTT. Its protein product is CASSRDGTEAFF.

This clonotype was found many times. The V call is TRBV5-1, the J call TRBJ2-2; no clear D gene. V was cut by 0 bases and J by 4 bases, with 7 bases left in between. CDR1 and CDR2 (germline): SGHRS, YFSETQ. The CDR3 runs to 14 residues. DNA of the CDR3: TGCGCCAGCAGCTTGGATGGCGGCACCGGGGAGCTGTTTTTT. Protein product: CASSLDGGTGELFF.

Many counts were recorded for this clonotype. This chain connects TRBV7-3 to TRBJ1-2; D not resolved. The CDR3 spans 12 residues. Trimming removed 6 bases from V and 4 bases from J, with 9 bases in between. Looked up from germline, CDR1 is SGHTA and CDR2 is FQGTGA. CDR3 sequence: CASRAGGYGYTF. As DNA, the CDR3 is TGTGCCAGCAGGGCCGGTGGCTATGGCTACACCTTC.

J is TRBJ1-4 and V is TRBV20-1; 7 nucleotides agree with TRBD1. CDR3 length: 15 residues. Germline CDR1 and CDR2: DFQATT and SNEGSKA (reference sequence). J lost 8 bases, V lost 0 bases, and 9 bases had no gene match. The CDR3 sequence is CSARDLGQNLEKLFF. As DNA, the CDR3 is TGCAGTGCTAGAGATCTGGGACAGAATCTGGAAAAACTGTTTTTT.

This clonotype was seen many times. V is TRBV11-2 and J is TRBJ2-5, with 14 bases aligning to TRBD2. Germline V lookup: CDR1 SGHAT, CDR2 FQNNGV. V was pared by 5 bases and J by 5 bases, with 7 bases of the junction left unmatched. This CDR3 is 16 amino acids long. The CDR3 bases are TGTGCCAGCAGCCCCGGGACTAGCGGGAGTTATGAGACCCAGTACTTC. Protein product: CASSPGTSGSYETQYF.

This rearrangement joins TRBV29-1 to TRBJ2-4; D might be TRBD1 or TRBD2, each matching 5 bases. V lost 6 bases to trimming and J lost 0 bases, with 12 bases between them. The germline CDR1 and CDR2 sequences are SQVTM and ANQGSEA. The CDR3 totals 14 residues. The CDR3 spells CSVGEGTAKNIQYF. CDR3 sequence (DNA): TGCAGCGTCGGGGAAGGGACAGCCAAAAACATTCAGTACTTC.

This clonotype was seen only a few times. J is TRBJ1-1 and V is TRBV6-1; D unclear. V was clipped by 6 bases and J by 2 bases, with 13 bases between them. This CDR3 region has 14 residues. Germline CDR1 reads MNHNS; CDR2 reads SASEGT. CDR3 protein: CASSPRHTNTEAFF. The DNA of the CDR3 is TGTGCCAGCAGCCCTCGACACACTAACACTGAAGCTTTCTTT.

The gene calls are TRBV20-1 and TRBJ2-3; possible D gene TRBD2, 5 bases. This CDR3 has 15 residues. The V end was cut by 1 base, the J end by 2 bases, with 13 bases between. CDR1 and CDR2 from the germline V gene are DFQATT and SNEGSKA (reference sequence). The CDR3 loop is CSARGTSTHTDTQYF. The CDR3 region has the DNA TGCAGTGCTAGAGGGACTTCTACTCACACAGATACGCAGTATTTT.

On this clonotype itself: The conserved closing phenylalanine or tryptophan is absent in this CDR3, likely reflecting a read error. This chain links TRBV12-3 or TRBV12-4 with TRBJ1-2, with TRBD1 matching 9 bases. CDR3 length equals 14 residues. Unmatched junction bases numbered 8, after V lost 6 bases and J lost 6 bases. The CDR3 sequence: CASSRSQGADGYTS. CDR3 DNA: TGTGCCAGCAGCCGATCACAGGGGGCGGATGGCTACACCTCC.

The chain's CDR3 is CAISGQPYEQYF. The CDR3 coding sequence is TGTGCCATCAGTGGGCAACCTTACGAGCAGTACTTC. The rearrangement uses TRBV10-3 and TRBJ2-7; D is undetermined. Trimming stripped 4 bases from V and 4 bases from J, with 8 bases between. This CDR3 is built from 12 residues. Germline lookup yields CDR1 ENHRY and CDR2 SYGVKD.

This clonotype was counted a few times. The chain uses TRBV24-1 and TRBJ2-3; 7 bases line up with TRBD1. CDR3 size: 17 residues. The germline CDR1 and CDR2 sequences are KGHDR and SFDVKD. The junction had 9 bases not matched to a gene; V was cut back by 3 bases and J by 1 base. CDR3 sequence: CATSDRYRGPGTDTQYF. CDR3 DNA sequence: TGTGCCACCAGTGATCGGTACAGGGGCCCGGGCACAGATACGCAGTATTTT.

This clonotype was counted between two and nine times. This rearrangement joins TRBV5-1 to TRBJ2-5; 8 positions agree with TRBD1. Germline loops: CDR1 SGHRS, CDR2 YFSETQ. The CDR3 length is 15 residues. With 0 bases clipped from V and 1 base from J, the junction kept 2 bases outside the gene matches. The CDR3 DNA sequence: TGCGCCAGCAGCTTGGACAGGGGGTTCCAAGAGACCCAGTACTTC. Its protein product is CASSLDRGFQETQYF.

The chain carries TRBV7-9 and TRBJ2-3; 7 positions agree with TRBD1. Germline V gene data show CDR1 as SEHNR and CDR2 as FQNEAQ (reference sequence). V gave up 4 bases and J gave up 4 bases; unmatched junction bases: 5. The CDR3 length is 14 residues. CDR3 sequence reads: CASSSRQGPDTQYF. Written as DNA, the CDR3 is TGTGCCAGCAGCTCACGACAGGGCCCAGATACGCAGTATTTT.

This clonotype was found once. This chain connects TRBV20-1 to TRBJ2-7; the D is unclear. Trimming removed 4 bases at V and 5 bases at J, with 9 bases between. Per germline, CDR1 DFQATT and CDR2 SNEGSKA (reference sequence). This CDR3 has 11 amino acids. In nucleotides, the CDR3 is TGCAGTGCTACGTCGGGCCACGAGCAGTACTTC. The encoded protein is CSATSGHEQYF.